The 27 T cell receptor beta chains presented below share a single source sample, sequenced in a study of graft-versus-host responses after intestinal transplantation. Data came from immunoSEQ multiplex PCR; TCRdb stores just in-frame clones and leaves some out. Of about 15,000 clones listed, approximately 30% are singletons. The sequences come from alloreactive CD4+ T cells from a mixed lymphocyte reaction culture, collected before intestinal transplant. The sample's subset: CFSE-low proliferating T cells sorted from approximately six-day pre-transplant mixed lymphocyte reaction (GvH or HvG direction). The receptors here all came from a human patient who received an intestinal transplant.

This clone was seen a few times. The CDR3 loop reads CASSLGLTGAPGGENIQYF. The CDR3 DNA reads as TGCGCCAGCAGCTTGGGACTGACAGGCGCCCCCGGGGGCGAAAACATTCAGTACTTC. This rearrangement joins TRBV5-1 to TRBJ2-4; TRBD1 or TRBD2 may be the D gene (6 bases each). The CDR3 is 19 amino acids. V was trimmed by 0 bases and J by 5 bases, leaving 24 bases between them. Germline CDR1 is SGHRS and CDR2 is YFSETQ. Looking up the rest from reference TRBV5-1 and TRBJ2-4 gives the full variable domain: KAGVTQTPRYLIKTRGQQVTLSCSPISGHRSVSWYQQTPGQGLQFLFEYFSETQRNKGNFPGRFSGRQFSNSRSEMNVSTLELGDSALYLCASSLGLTGAPGGENIQYFGAGTRLSVL.

CDR3 sequence reads: CASGFRRDGEQYF. CDR3 nucleotides: TGTGCCAGCGGATTCCGTCGAGATGGGGAGCAGTACTTC. The V gene is TRBV6-1, the J gene TRBJ2-7; D is unresolved. This CDR3 region has 13 residues. Trimming cost V 8 bases and J 7 bases, with 18 bases left between them. The germline V gene has CDR1 MNHNS and CDR2 SASEGT.

The gene calls are TRBV7-9 and TRBJ1-3; no reliable D call. Trimming cost V 2 bases and J 2 bases, with 10 bases left between them. The germline V gene encodes CDR1 SEHNR and CDR2 FQNEAQ (reference sequence). The CDR3 extends over 15 amino acids. The CDR3 protein is CASSLRVSAGNTIYF. CDR3 bases: TGTGCCAGCAGCTTACGTGTGAGCGCTGGAAACACCATATATTTT. Full variable domain (rest looked up from reference TRBV7-9 and TRBJ1-3): DTGVSQNPRHKITKRGQNVTFRCDPISEHNRLYWYRQTLGQGPEFLTYFQNEAQLEKSRLLSDRFSAERPKGSFSTLEIQRTEQGDSAMYLCASSLRVSAGNTIYFGEGSWLTVV.

This clone has more than one count but fewer than ten. The chain joins TRBV7-2 to TRBJ1-6; TRBD1 matches at 11 bases. Germline-derived CDR1 and CDR2 are SGHTA and FQGNSA. J gave up 6 bases and V 5 bases, and 6 bases lay outside the gene matches. The CDR3 sequence is 16 residues long. The chain's CDR3 is CASSPRTGGLNSPLHF. CDR3 nucleotides: TGTGCCAGCAGCCCGCGGACAGGGGGCCTTAATTCACCCCTCCACTTT.

This chain connects TRBV2 to TRBJ1-5, with TRBD1 matching over 8 bases. Looked up from germline, CDR1 is SNHLY and CDR2 is FYNNEI. The CDR3 spans 15 residues. Trimming removed 6 bases from V and 3 bases from J; junction bases left unmatched: 7. Here the CDR3 reads CASRPGGANNQPQHF. The CDR3 DNA reads as TGTGCCAGCAGACCAGGGGGCGCGAACAATCAGCCCCAGCATTTT.

The table lists this clone with a few counts. V usage is TRBV2 and J usage is TRBJ2-3; D is undetermined. There are 13 residues in the CDR3. Trimming took 6 bases from V and 6 from J, leaving 13 bases between them. Germline CDR1 reads SNHLY; CDR2 reads FYNNEI. The CDR3 loop reads CASRSPRADTQYF. CDR3 in DNA: TGTGCCAGCAGGTCCCCCCGAGCGGATACGCAGTATTTT. The variable domain in full, completed from reference TRBV2 and TRBJ2-3, reads EPEVTQTPSHQVTQMGQEVILRCVPISNHLYFYWYRQILGQKVEFLVSFYNNEISEKSEIFDDQFSVERPDGSNFTLKIRSTKLEDSAMYFCASRSPRADTQYFGPGTRLTVL.

V and J are TRBV2 and TRBJ2-1, with D perhaps matching TRBD1 (6 bases). The germline CDR1 and CDR2 sequences are SNHLY and FYNNEI. V was shortened by 6 bases and J by 15 bases, with 18 bases between the two germline ends. The CDR3 is 12 residues long. CDR3 coding DNA: TGTGCCAGCAGGCTTAAACAGGGCTCGGGGTTCTTC. Translating gives CASRLKQGSGFF.

This clone has only a few counts. The chain is built from TRBV29-1 and TRBJ2-4, with no clear D. CDR1 is SQVTM and CDR2 is ANQGSEA in the germline V gene. The CDR3 contains 13 residues. Trimming pared 4 bases from V and 1 base from J, leaving 8 bases between. The CDR3 spells CSVGLRAKNIQYF. CDR3 DNA sequence: TGCAGCGTTGGCCTCAGGGCCAAAAACATTCAGTACTTC. The full variable domain, its missing parts supplied by reference TRBV29-1 and TRBJ2-4, is SAVISQKPSRDICQRGTSLTIQCQVDSQVTMMFWYRQQPGQSLTLIATANQGSEATYESGFVIDKFPISRPNLTFSTLTVSNMSPEDSSIYLCSVGLRAKNIQYFGAGTRLSVL.

The V call is TRBV10-2, the J call TRBJ1-2; TRBD1 aligns across 7 bases. The CDR3 runs to 14 residues. With 0 bases clipped from V and 8 bases from J, the junction kept 6 bases outside the gene matches. Germline loops: CDR1 WSHSY, CDR2 SAAADI. The CDR3: CASSESTGVGGYTF. The CDR3 nucleotides read TGCGCCAGCAGTGAGTCCACAGGGGTCGGAGGCTACACCTTC.

This clone was detected once. This chain connects TRBV6-5 to TRBJ2-1; D uncertain. Germline V lookup: CDR1 MNHEY, CDR2 SVGAGI. Between the trimmed V and J ends, which lost 2 bases and 8 bases, there was a span of 7 bases. The CDR3 sequence is 12 residues long. CDR3 bases: TGTGCCAGCAGTTACGGGAACGATGAGCAGTTCTTC. This encodes CASSYGNDEQFF.

The sample holds a few counts of this clone. The V gene is TRBV6-5, the J gene TRBJ2-1; 10 bases map to TRBD2. CDR3 length equals 15 residues. The germline CDR1 and CDR2 sequences are MNHEY and SVGAGI. V trimming: 5 bases; J trimming: 2 bases; junction bases outside the gene matches: 3. The CDR3 sequence is CASSRTSGTYNEQFF. The CDR3 nucleotides read TGTGCCAGCAGTCGGACTAGCGGCACCTACAATGAGCAGTTCTTC.

This clone was counted between two and nine times. The V and J genes are TRBV7-6 and TRBJ1-5; D not resolved. The V end was cut by 0 bases, the J end by 10 bases, with 10 bases between. The CDR3 contains 13 residues. Germline loops: CDR1 SGHVS, CDR2 FNYEAQ. CDR3 region: CASSLADSGPQHF. Written as DNA, the CDR3 is TGTGCCAGCAGCTTAGCAGATTCGGGCCCCCAGCATTTT.

The chain is built from TRBV7-9 and TRBJ2-3; possible D gene TRBD2, 5 bases. V was cut by 5 bases and J by 3 bases, with 18 bases left in between. Germline assignment: CDR1 SEHNR and CDR2 FQNEAQ (reference sequence). CDR3 size: 16 residues. The chain's CDR3 is CASSKRGPSRTDTQYF. The DNA of the CDR3 is TGTGCCAGCAGCAAAAGAGGGCCTAGCCGGACAGATACGCAGTATTTT. Supplemented by reference TRBV7-9 and TRBJ2-3, the full variable domain reads DTGVSQNPRHKITKRGQNVTFRCDPISEHNRLYWYRQTLGQGPEFLTYFQNEAQLEKSRLLSDRFSAERPKGSFSTLEIQRTEQGDSAMYLCASSKRGPSRTDTQYFGPGTRLTVL.

This chain uses TRBV27 with TRBJ2-7, with a weak D call TRBD1 (6 bases). The CDR3 has 16 residues. Trimming took 6 bases from V and 3 from J, leaving 21 bases between them. Germline assignment: CDR1 MNHEY and CDR2 SMNVEV (reference sequence). The CDR3 loop reads CASSRYAGTPFYEQYF. The CDR3 DNA is TGTGCCAGCAGCAGATACGCCGGGACACCCTTCTACGAGCAGTACTTC.

The chain uses TRBV9 and TRBJ1-2; 7 bases are a match to TRBD1. V shed 2 bases and J 8 bases; nucleotides not matched to a gene: 12. The germline gives CDR1 SGDLS, CDR2 YYNGEE. This CDR3 region has 15 residues. The CDR3 nucleotides are TGTGCCAGCAGCGTCGACAGGGTCCCCCCACACGGCTACACCTTC. This encodes CASSVDRVPPHGYTF.

This clone is labeled large. This chain connects TRBV7-3 to TRBJ2-1; no firm D call. Germline V lookup: CDR1 SGHTA, CDR2 FQGTGA. The CDR3 covers 15 residues. Trimming pared 1 base from V and 6 bases from J, leaving 13 bases between. CDR3 sequence: CASSLMSSRGNEQFF. The CDR3 coding sequence is TGTGCCAGCAGCTTAATGTCTAGTAGAGGCAATGAGCAGTTCTTC.

In its sample, this clone was seen a few times. The CDR3 spells CASSYRRLGTEAFF. In DNA form, the CDR3 reads TGTGCCAGCAGTTACCGCCGACTCGGCACTGAAGCTTTCTTT. The rearrangement links TRBV6-9 to TRBJ1-1; no clear D gene. V was pared by 3 bases and J by 4 bases, with 12 bases between. Germline assignment: CDR1 MNHGY and CDR2 SVAAGI. The CDR3 has 14 residues.

This clone was seen a handful of times. The chain uses TRBV29-1 and TRBJ1-1; no definite D call. From germline, CDR1 is SQVTM and CDR2 ANQGSEA. V lost 2 bases and J lost 2, with 12 bases in between. The CDR3 is 14 residues long. The CDR3 nucleotides read TGCAGCGTTGAAAAGTTGGGCAGCAACACTGAAGCTTTCTTT. Amino acid sequence: CSVEKLGSNTEAFF.

This clone has more than one count but fewer than ten. This chain uses TRBV11-2 with TRBJ1-1; D call uncertain. In germline, CDR1 is SGHAT, CDR2 FQNNGV. The V end lost 1 base, the J end lost 1 base, and 4 bases lay between the germline ends. This CDR3 contains 13 residues. This CDR3 is CASSLGQNTEAFF. The CDR3 DNA follows: TGTGCCAGCAGCTTAGGCCAGAACACTGAAGCTTTCTTT.

The gene calls are TRBV5-6 and TRBJ2-5; the D call may be TRBD1 or TRBD2 (6 bases each). Trimming pared 2 bases from V and 5 bases from J, leaving 10 bases between. CDR1 and CDR2 from the germline V gene are SGHDT and YYEEEE. The CDR3 runs 13 residues. CDR3 DNA sequence: TGTGCCAGCAGCTTTGAGGGGGGCGAGACCCAGTACTTC. Translated: CASSFEGGETQYF.

This clone was seen a single time. The chain has TRBV11-2 and TRBJ1-5; D might be TRBD1 (6 bases). CDR3 length equals 15 residues. Trimming removed 0 bases from V and 1 base from J, with 7 bases in between. Germline V lookup: CDR1 SGHAT, CDR2 FQNNGV. The CDR3, as DNA: TGTGCCAGCAGCTTAGATGGGGGCAGCAATCAGCCCCAGCATTTT. Translation: CASSLDGGSNQPQHF.

The sample holds one count of this clone. The rearrangement links TRBV5-1 to TRBJ1-5; TRBD1 might be the D (5 bases). V was pared by 2 bases and J by 5 bases, with 14 bases between. The CDR3 totals 15 residues. Germline CDR1 reads SGHRS; CDR2 reads YFSETQ. The CDR3 loop reads CASSFEGREHQPQHF. The CDR3 nucleotides are TGCGCCAGCAGCTTTGAGGGCAGGGAACATCAGCCCCAGCATTTT.

This clone has more than one count but fewer than ten. V is TRBV5-1 and J is TRBJ2-5, with D perhaps TRBD2 (5 bases). Germline V gene lookup returns CDR1 SGHRS and CDR2 YFSETQ. Trimming took 0 bases from V and 3 from J, leaving 9 bases between them. The length of the CDR3 is 14 residues. CDR3 bases: TGCGCCAGCAGCTTGGCTTCCGGGGAAGAGACCCAGTACTTC. Its protein is CASSLASGEETQYF.

This clone was found once. This chain links TRBV9 with TRBJ2-1; D is possibly TRBD2 (7 bases). The CDR3 has 15 amino acids. The germline gives CDR1 SGDLS, CDR2 YYNGEE. The germline V and J ends were trimmed by 0 bases and 3 bases, with 10 bases remaining between them. Here the CDR3 reads CASSVEGDYYNEQFF. DNA for the CDR3: TGTGCCAGCAGCGTAGAGGGGGACTACTACAATGAGCAGTTCTTC.

This clone occurred a few times. The V call is TRBV7-3, the J call TRBJ2-7, with D perhaps matching TRBD2 (6 bases). The CDR3 spans 14 residues. Trimming shortened V by 2 bases and J by 4 bases, and 12 bases separated the two germline ends. Germline V gene lookup returns CDR1 SGHTA and CDR2 FQGTGA. The CDR3 nucleotides are TGTGCCAGCAGCTTAGGACGGGAGAGGTACGAGCAGTACTTC. It yields the protein CASSLGRERYEQYF.

This chain links TRBV6-5 with TRBJ2-7; a possible D gene is TRBD2 (6 bases). Germline V gene lookup returns CDR1 MNHEY and CDR2 SVGAGI. Trimming pared 6 bases from V and 7 bases from J, leaving 13 bases between. The CDR3 sequence is 12 residues long. The CDR3 loop reads CASRRGASEQYF. Here the CDR3 DNA reads TGTGCCAGCAGGCGGGGAGCCTCAGAGCAGTACTTC.

For the CDR3, the DNA is TGCGCCAGCAGCTTGGGCAAGTTCAGGGGTGGAGGAACTGAAGCTTTCTTT. As protein: CASSLGKFRGGGTEAFF. The V call is TRBV5-1, the J call TRBJ1-1; a possible D gene is TRBD1 (6 bases). CDR1 and CDR2 (germline): SGHRS, YFSETQ. V was shortened by 0 bases and J by 5 bases, with 20 bases between the two germline ends. The CDR3 runs to 17 residues.